Shown below are 13 T cell receptor beta chains from a single sample sequenced in a study of cytomegalovirus exposure and HLA in healthy donors (dated by TCRdb to about 2017). The library was prepared using the immunoSEQ multiplex PCR assay. The multiplex PCR relied on a mix of 60 forward primers for TCR Vbeta segments and 13 reverse primers for TCR Jbeta segments. What TCRdb holds here is the immuneACCESS table cut down to in-frame rearrangements. Part of the clones is not present; checked against another copy, under half of the missing clones reflect an unresolved V gene, and the others are unexplained. Here the sample has around 130,000 clones; roughly 82% occur a single time. Of the sample, almost 3% is held by the ten largest clones. Sample: PBMCs. The receptors were gathered from a woman between 18 and 29 years old in good health and CMV-seropositive.

The chain links TRBV23-1 to TRBJ2-3, with D tentatively TRBD2 (6 bases). TRBV23-1 is known as an ORF, though its function is uncertain. The CDR3 length is 12 residues. V shed 2 bases and J shed 9 bases, with 9 bases lying between them. The DNA of the CDR3 is TGCGCCAGCAGTCAAGGTGGAGGGACGCAGTATTTT. Amino acids: CASSQGGGTQYF.

The table lists this clone with a few counts. CDR3 region: CASSSPGRDGNTIYF. CDR3 DNA sequence: TGTGCCAGCAGCTCACCAGGGAGGGATGGAAACACCATATATTTT. This chain links TRBV7-6 with TRBJ1-3; D possibly corresponds to TRBD1 (5 bases). V was pared by 4 bases and J by 3 bases, with 13 bases between. CDR1 is SGHVS, CDR2 FNYEAQ, per germline. The CDR3 is made up of 15 amino acids.

The DNA of the CDR3 is TGTGCCAGCAGCTTAACAGGGACGGGGGAAGCCGAGCAGTACTTC. Translated, it gives CASSLTGTGEAEQYF. This chain connects TRBV7-3 to TRBJ2-7, with D maybe TRBD2 (6 bases). V was trimmed by 0 bases and J by 6 bases, leaving 15 bases between them. CDR1 SGHTA and CDR2 FQGTGA come from the germline V gene. This CDR3 has 15 residues.

This clone was observed a few times. V usage is TRBV2 and J usage is TRBJ1-6; D might be TRBD1 (5 bases). The CDR3 runs 15 residues. Germline CDR1 SNHLY, CDR2 FYNNEI. V gave up 3 bases and J gave up 4 bases, with 10 bases separating them. The CDR3 nucleotides are TGTGCCAGCAGTGATCAGGCAGGGTATAATTCACCCCTCCACTTT. Translating it yields CASSDQAGYNSPLHF.

This clone was detected only a few times. The chain carries TRBV6-5 and TRBJ1-5, with D hard to call. V dropped 5 bases and J dropped 7 bases, with 15 bases sitting between them. CDR3 length: 14 amino acids. The germline V gene has CDR1 MNHEY and CDR2 SVGAGI. In DNA form, the CDR3 reads TGTGCCAGCAGTGAGACGTTAGAGGGACAGCCCCAGCATTTT. As protein: CASSETLEGQPQHF.

The rearrangement uses TRBV7-9 and TRBJ1-4; D not certain. This CDR3 region has 15 residues. The V end lost 4 bases, the J end lost 0 bases, and 9 bases lay between the germline ends. Germline V CDR1 and CDR2: SEHNR, FQNEAQ (reference sequence). CDR3: CASSSPLPTNEKLFF. In DNA form, the CDR3 reads TGTGCCAGCAGCTCCCCCCTTCCAACTAATGAAAAACTGTTTTTT. The entire variable domain, with the rest obtained from reference TRBV7-9 and TRBJ1-4, is as follows: DTGVSQNPRHKITKRGQNVTFRCDPISEHNRLYWYRQTLGQGPEFLTYFQNEAQLEKSRLLSDRFSAERPKGSFSTLEIQRTEQGDSAMYLCASSSPLPTNEKLFFGSGTQLSVL.

The chain has TRBV25-1 and TRBJ2-7; D uncertain. CDR1 and CDR2 from the germline V gene are MGHDK and SYGVNS. V lost 8 bases and J 4 bases, leaving 12 bases between the germline ends. The CDR3 is 12 amino acids. The CDR3 region has the DNA TGTGCCAGCCTAAACGAGTTTTACGAGCAGTACTTC. It codes for CASLNEFYEQYF.

The J gene is TRBJ1-2, the V gene TRBV15; 7 bases are shared with TRBD1. In germline, CDR1 is LNHNV, CDR2 YYDKDF (reference sequence). CDR3 length: 15 amino acids. The V segment lost 5 bases and the J segment 0 bases; nucleotides outside the gene matches: 6. The CDR3 region has the DNA TGTGCCACCAGCCGAGGGACAGCTCCTAACTATGGCTACACCTTC. Translation gives CATSRGTAPNYGYTF. Full variable domain (rest looked up from reference TRBV15 and TRBJ1-2): DAMVIQNPRYQVTQFGKPVTLSCSQTLNHNVMYWYQQKSSQAPKLLFHYYDKDFNNEADTPDNFQSRRPNTSFCFLDIRSPGLGDTAMYLCATSRGTAPNYGYTFGSGTRLTVV.

V gene TRBV10-3 combines with J gene TRBJ1-2, with TRBD1 as a possible D gene (6 bases). The CDR3 runs to 13 residues. V was trimmed by 7 bases and J by 11 bases, leaving 20 bases between them. Germline V CDR1 and CDR2: ENHRY, SYGVKD. The CDR3 nucleotides read TGTGCCATCACCCCAGGGACACCCGGAGTTTACACCTTC. This encodes CAITPGTPGVYTF.

Only a few counts were recorded for this clone. This chain connects TRBV25-1 to TRBJ1-1, with D unclear. The germline V and J ends were trimmed by 4 bases and 0 bases, with 12 bases remaining between them. CDR1 and CDR2 (germline): MGHDK, SYGVNS. The CDR3 length is 15 residues. The CDR3 loop reads CASSAVSVLNTEAFF. In DNA, the CDR3 is TGTGCCAGCAGTGCGGTGTCGGTCCTGAACACTGAAGCTTTCTTT.

This sequence joins TRBV19 and TRBJ1-2; possibly TRBD1 for D (6 bases). The germline V gene encodes CDR1 LNHDA and CDR2 SQIVND (reference sequence). This CDR3 spans 13 amino acids. Deletions cut 7 bases from V and 4 bases from J, with 13 bases between. In DNA, the CDR3 is TGTGCCAGTACCTACAGGGCAGGCTATGGCTACACCTTC. Its protein product is CASTYRAGYGYTF.

The gene calls are TRBV27 and TRBJ1-3; no definite D call. This CDR3 is built from 13 residues. From germline, CDR1 is MNHEY and CDR2 SMNVEV (reference sequence). The V gene lost 2 bases and the J gene lost 4 bases, with 6 bases spanning the gap. This CDR3 reads CASSLGVGNTIYF. The DNA of the CDR3 is TGTGCCAGCAGTTTAGGAGTCGGAAACACCATATATTTT.

The chain joins TRBV28 to TRBJ1-1; D is unclear. The CDR3 sequence is 14 residues long. Trimming pared 1 base from V and 5 bases from J, leaving 11 bases between. CDR1 MDHEN and CDR2 SYDVKM come from the germline V gene. The CDR3 DNA reads as TGTGCCAGCAGTTTATTGAGGAGTAGGACTGAAGCTTTCTTT. Its translation is CASSLLRSRTEAFF.